This T cell receptor beta chain was obtained from a study of T-cell reconstitution after alpha-beta-depleted transplantation in children. Whole-study results and caveats: Fresh T-cell production supplied most of the T-cell counts and diversity seen one year after transplant.

TCRbeta library construction was performed incorporating unique molecular identifiers. TCRdb re-analysed the PCR reads in MiXCR, keeping a single row per CDR3 protein. The sample includes 180,000 or so distinct CDR3 sequences, around 5.9% of them seen just once. V was shortened by 5 bases and J by 3 bases, with 10 bases between the two germline ends. The CDR3 totals 14 residues. This clonotype was picked up a small number of times. What it binds is unknown. The chain employs TRBV12-3 or TRBV12-4 and TRBJ2-2; perhaps TRBD2 as D (6 bases). This sample comprised PBMCs, obtained before TCRalphabeta/CD19-depleted stem cell transplant. The receptor's source is a girl younger than two with combined immunodeficiency, due to receive a stem cell transplant. The CDR3 DNA reads as TGTGCCAGCAGTCCCGGGACTGACACCGGGGAGCTGTTTTTT. Translating gives CASSPGTDTGELFF.